This T cell receptor beta chain is from a study of blood T cell repertoires in COVID-19. Per the germline V gene, CDR1 is SGHRS and CDR2 is YFSETQ. The CDR3 covers 16 residues. V was trimmed by 3 bases and J by 7 bases, leaving 20 bases between them. Profiled with immunoSEQ multiplex PCR; TCRdb holds only in-frame clones, not every one. The data show hundreds of thousands of clones, 85% seen once. Sequenced material: peripheral blood. This receptor was obtained from a woman aged 50 to 60 with active or convalescent COVID-19. V is TRBV5-1 and J is TRBJ2-1; a weak D match, TRBD2 (6 bases). The CDR3 loop is CASSSGGLAARNEQFF. In DNA, the CDR3 is TGCGCCAGCAGCTCTGGGGGATTAGCGGCCCGGAATGAGCAGTTCTTC.